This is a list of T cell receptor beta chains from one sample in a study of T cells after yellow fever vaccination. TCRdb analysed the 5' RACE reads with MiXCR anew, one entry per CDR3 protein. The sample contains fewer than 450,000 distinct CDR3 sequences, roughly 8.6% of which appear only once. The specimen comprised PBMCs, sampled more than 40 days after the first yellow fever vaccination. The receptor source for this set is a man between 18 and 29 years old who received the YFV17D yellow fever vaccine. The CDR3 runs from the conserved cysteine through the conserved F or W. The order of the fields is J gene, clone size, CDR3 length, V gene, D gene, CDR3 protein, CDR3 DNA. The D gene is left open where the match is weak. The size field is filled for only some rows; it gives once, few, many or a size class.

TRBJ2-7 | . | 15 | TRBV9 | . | CASSGLTILAHEQYF | TGTGCCAGCAGCGGCCTGACTATCCTAGCGCACGAGCAGTACTTC
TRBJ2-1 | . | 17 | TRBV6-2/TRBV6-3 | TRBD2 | CASSHGTSGGSFNEQFF | TGTGCCAGCAGTCACGGGACTAGCGGGGGGTCCTTCAATGAGCAGTTCTTC
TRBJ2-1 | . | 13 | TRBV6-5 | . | CASSLGLGSEQFF | TGTGCCAGCAGCCTGGGCTTGGGGAGTGAGCAGTTCTTC
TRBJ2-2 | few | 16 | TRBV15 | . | CATSSRTTGNTGELFF | TGTGCCACCAGCTCCCGAACGACAGGGAACACCGGGGAGCTGTTTTTT
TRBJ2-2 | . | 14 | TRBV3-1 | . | CASSRGVNTGELFF | TGTGCCAGCAGCCGAGGGGTAAACACCGGGGAGCTGTTTTTT
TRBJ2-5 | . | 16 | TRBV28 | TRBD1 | CASSPLGTARQETQYF | TGTGCCAGCAGTCCTTTAGGGACAGCCAGGCAAGAGACCCAGTACTTC
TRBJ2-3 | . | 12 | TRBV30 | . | CASTGPGYTQYF | TGTGCCTCAACAGGCCCCGGTTACACGCAGTATTTT
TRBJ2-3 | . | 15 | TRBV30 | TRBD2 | CAWSPLAGGTDTQYF | TGTGCCTGGAGTCCCTTAGCGGGGGGGACAGATACGCAGTATTTT
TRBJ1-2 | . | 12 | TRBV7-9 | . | CASTRADYGYTF | TGTGCCAGCACTAGGGCCGACTATGGCTACACCTTC
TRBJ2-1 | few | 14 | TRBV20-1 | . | CSARGLQTHNEQFF | TGCAGTGCTAGAGGATTACAAACACACAATGAGCAGTTCTTC
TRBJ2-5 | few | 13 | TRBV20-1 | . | CSATIGTGGTQYF | TGCAGTGCTACAATTGGGACTGGCGGGACCCAGTACTTC
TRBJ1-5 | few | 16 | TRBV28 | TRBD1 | CASSSSGTGMDQPQHF | TGTGCCAGCAGTTCATCCGGGACAGGGATGGATCAGCCCCAGCATTTT
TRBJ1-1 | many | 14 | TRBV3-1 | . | CASSRQQGNTEAFF | TGTGCCAGCAGCCGACAACAGGGTAACACTGAAGCTTTCTTT
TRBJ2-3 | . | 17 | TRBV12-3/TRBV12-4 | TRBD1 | CASSSSTGGEGTDTQYF | TGTGCCAGCAGTTCCTCGACAGGGGGCGAGGGCACAGATACGCAGTATTTT
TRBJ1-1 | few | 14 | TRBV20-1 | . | CSAMTGTMSYEAFF | TGCAGTGCTATGACCGGGACAATGAGTTATGAAGCTTTCTTT
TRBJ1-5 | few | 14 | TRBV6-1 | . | CASSTMTGGQPQHF | TGTGCCAGCAGTACGATGACAGGCGGTCAGCCCCAGCATTTT
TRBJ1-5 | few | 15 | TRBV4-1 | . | CASRDTTVSGQPQHF | TGCGCCAGCAGGGATACGACAGTAAGCGGTCAGCCCCAGCATTTT
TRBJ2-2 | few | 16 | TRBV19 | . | CASSILSGWNTGELFF | TGTGCCAGTAGTATCCTCAGCGGGTGGAACACCGGGGAGCTGTTTTTT
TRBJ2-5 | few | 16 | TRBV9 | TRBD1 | CASSARMRQGEETQYF | TGTGCCAGCAGCGCGAGGATGCGGCAGGGGGAAGAGACCCAGTACTTC
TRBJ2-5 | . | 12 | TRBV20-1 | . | CSAAPPSETQYF | TGCAGTGCGGCTCCCCCCTCGGAGACCCAGTACTTC
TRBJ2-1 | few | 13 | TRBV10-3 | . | CAGAVGTYNEQFF | TGTGCCGGGGCTGTGGGGACCTACAATGAGCAGTTCTTC
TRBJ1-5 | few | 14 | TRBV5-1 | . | CASSLEGVNQPQHF | TGCGCCAGCAGCTTGGAGGGTGTCAATCAGCCCCAGCATTTT
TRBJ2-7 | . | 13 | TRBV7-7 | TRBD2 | CASSPGGGNEQYF | TGTGCCAGCAGCCCCGGCGGGGGGAACGAGCAGTACTTC